The 29 T cell receptor beta chains given below trace back to one sample, sequenced in a study of blood T cell repertoires in COVID-19. The method was immunoSEQ multiplex PCR; TCRdb's version includes in-frame clones alone and lacks a portion of them. The table lists 230,000 or so clones, 70% to 90% of them singletons. The source material was PBMCs or T cells enriched from blood (not recorded which). These receptors came from a middle-aged woman with acute COVID-19.

The chain uses TRBV2 and TRBJ2-3, with a weak D call TRBD2 (5 bases). Germline V CDR1 and CDR2: SNHLY, FYNNEI. This CDR3 is built from 16 residues. Trimming cost V 3 bases and J 9 bases, with 22 bases left between them. The CDR3 loop is CASSDFMGKAPGTQYF. In DNA form, the CDR3 reads TGTGCCAGCAGTGATTTTATGGGTAAAGCTCCGGGGACGCAGTATTTT.

This clone was counted between two and nine times. The chain links TRBV18 to TRBJ2-2; D may be TRBD1 (5 bases). Looked up from germline, CDR1 is KGHSH and CDR2 is LQKENI. Trimming removed 2 bases from V and 8 bases from J, with 12 bases in between. CDR3 size: 14 residues. The CDR3 DNA sequence: TGTGCCAGCTCACCAAGTAGCAACAGGGGGGAGCTGTTTTTT. The encoded protein is CASSPSSNRGELFF.

The CDR3: CASSYSGRNEQFF. CDR3 in DNA: TGTGCCAGCAGTTACTCTGGCAGAAATGAGCAGTTCTTC. The chain recombines TRBV6-2 or TRBV6-3 with TRBJ2-1; the D is unclear. Trimming took off 0 bases at V and 7 bases at J, with 7 bases between the two ends. Germline V CDR1 and CDR2: MNHEY, SVGEGT. The CDR3 has 13 amino acids.

This chain joins TRBV13 and TRBJ2-1; 14 bases fit TRBD2. CDR1 is PRHDT and CDR2 is FYEKMQ in the germline V gene (reference sequence). This CDR3 is built from 15 residues. V was pared by 5 bases and J by 7 bases, with 4 bases of the junction left unmatched. The chain's CDR3 is CASSAGLAGENEQFF. CDR3 nucleotide sequence: TGTGCCAGCAGCGCGGGACTAGCGGGGGAAAATGAGCAGTTCTTC.

This sequence joins TRBV27 and TRBJ1-6; 8 positions match TRBD1. Germline V gives CDR1 MNHEY, CDR2 SMNVEV (reference sequence). This CDR3 contains 15 residues. V dropped 3 bases and J dropped 10; count of bases not matched to a gene: 8. The CDR3 DNA is TGTGCCAGCAGTTTCGGGGGGACAGGAGGATCACCCCTCCACTTT. Its translation is CASSFGGTGGSPLHF.

The V and J genes are TRBV9 and TRBJ1-2, with unresolved D. The V gene's germline CDR1 is SGDLS and CDR2 YYNGEE. The CDR3 is 13 amino acids. V gave up 0 bases and J gave up 6 bases, with 9 bases separating them. The CDR3 region is CASSVAGLDGYTF. CDR3 DNA: TGTGCCAGCAGCGTAGCGGGGTTGGATGGCTACACCTTC.

The chain couples TRBV15 to TRBJ1-5, with D possibly being TRBD1 (6 bases). Germline V lookup: CDR1 LNHNV, CDR2 YYDKDF (reference sequence). V lost 4 bases, J lost 3 bases, and 10 bases lay in between. This CDR3 is built from 14 residues. The DNA of the CDR3 is TGTGCCACCAGCACGGACAGACTCAATCAGCCCCAGCATTTT. Its protein is CATSTDRLNQPQHF.

The chain links TRBV29-1 to TRBJ1-2; TRBD1 matches at 10 bases. The germline gives CDR1 SQVTM, CDR2 ANQGSEA. This CDR3 has 14 residues. CDR3 sequence reads: CSDSGTGVNYGYTF. In DNA, the CDR3 is TGCAGTGATTCCGGGACAGGGGTTAACTATGGCTACACCTTC.

CDR3 in DNA: TGTGCCAGCAGCCGAGGGACTAGCGGTGGGGCGCGGCCCTACGAGCAGTACTTC. This gives the protein CASSRGTSGGARPYEQYF. This chain uses TRBV14 with TRBJ2-7, with TRBD2 identical over 11 bases. Germline values: CDR1 SGHDN, CDR2 FVKESK. The CDR3 totals 18 residues. Losses at the gene ends were 4 bases for V and 2 bases for J; bases not matched to a gene: 13.

V and J are TRBV23-1 and TRBJ1-1; no clear D. TRBV23-1 is treated as an ORF (open reading frame) with a function not yet certain. Trimming stripped 4 bases from V and 11 bases from J, with 14 bases between. The CDR3 is 12 residues long. The CDR3, as DNA: TGCGCCAGCAGTCGGACTAAGAGGGAGGCTTTCTTT. As protein: CASSRTKREAFF.

The V call is TRBV27, the J call TRBJ1-5; D may be TRBD1 (6 bases). CDR3 length: 16 residues. V was clipped by 5 bases and J by 0 bases, with 14 bases between them. The germline gives CDR1 MNHEY, CDR2 SMNVEV (reference sequence). The CDR3 sequence: CASSPGQRNSNQPQHF. In DNA form, the CDR3 reads TGTGCCAGCAGTCCAGGACAGCGTAATAGCAATCAGCCCCAGCATTTT.

V and J are TRBV20-1 and TRBJ2-3; 8 positions agree with TRBD2. CDR1 is DFQATT and CDR2 is SNEGSKA in the germline V gene (reference sequence). Unmatched junction bases numbered 15, after V lost 3 bases and J lost 1 base. CDR3 length: 18 amino acids. The chain's CDR3 is CSASIAGGTSPRTDTQYF. CDR3 nucleotides: TGCAGTGCTAGTATTGCGGGGGGAACCTCTCCACGCACAGATACGCAGTATTTT.

The V and J genes are TRBV18 and TRBJ1-5, with 7 bases lining up with TRBD1. With V trimmed by 5 bases and J by 4 bases, 5 bases remained unmatched. The CDR3 contains 14 residues. Germline lookup yields CDR1 KGHSH and CDR2 LQKENI. The CDR3 nucleotides are TGTGCCAGCTCAGAAGGGACAGCTAATCAGCCCCAGCATTTT. Its protein product is CASSEGTANQPQHF.

The CDR3 sequence: CATSDTRAPREAFF. The CDR3 nucleotides are TGTGCCACCAGTGATACGAGGGCCCCAAGGGAAGCTTTCTTT. The chain uses TRBV24-1 and TRBJ1-1; no firm D call. The CDR3 consists of 14 residues. Germline V gene lookup returns CDR1 KGHDR and CDR2 SFDVKD. Trimming stripped 3 bases from V and 8 bases from J, with 15 bases between.

The chain links TRBV5-1 to TRBJ1-1; TRBD1 is a possible D gene (5 bases). Trimming left V 4 bases short and J 4 bases short, with 11 bases between. Germline V gives CDR1 SGHRS, CDR2 YFSETQ. The CDR3 runs to 13 residues. CDR3 sequence (DNA): TGCGCCAGCAGCCGTGGACAAACCACTGAAGCTTTCTTT. The encoded protein is CASSRGQTTEAFF.

The chain is built from TRBV7-2 and TRBJ1-4; D is unresolved. Trimming left V 4 bases short and J 10 bases short, with 13 bases between. Per germline, CDR1 SGHTA and CDR2 FQGNSA. The CDR3 covers 13 residues. The CDR3 sequence is CASSSPPRSKLFF. DNA for the CDR3: TGTGCCAGCAGCTCTCCTCCGAGGTCAAAACTGTTTTTT.

The chain recombines TRBV5-1 with TRBJ1-3, with a tentative D call TRBD1 (5 bases). The germline V gene has CDR1 SGHRS and CDR2 YFSETQ. The CDR3 sequence is 14 residues long. The V and J ends lost 3 bases and 2 bases respectively, with 9 bases between them. CDR3 loop: CASSYQGTGNTIYF. The CDR3 DNA reads as TGCGCCAGCAGCTACCAGGGAACTGGAAACACCATATATTTT.

This sequence joins TRBV3-1 (or the pseudogene TRBV3-2) and TRBJ2-3, with D maybe TRBD2 (5 bases). V gave up 4 bases and J gave up 5 bases, with 16 bases separating them. Germline V CDR1 and CDR2: LGHDT, YNNKEL (reference sequence). The CDR3 has 15 amino acids. CDR3 protein: CASSPSGPGGDTQYF. The CDR3, as DNA: TGTGCCAGCAGCCCAAGCGGCCCCGGTGGAGATACGCAGTATTTT.

The chain employs TRBV9 and TRBJ2-7, with D maybe TRBD1 (6 bases). This CDR3 comprises 14 residues. The germline V and J ends were trimmed by 4 bases and 0 bases, with 11 bases remaining between them. Per the germline V gene, CDR1 is SGDLS and CDR2 is YYNGEE. The CDR3 DNA sequence: TGTGCCAGCAGCTCTGGACAGTCCTCCTACGAGCAGTACTTC. Encoded protein: CASSSGQSSYEQYF.

The gene calls are TRBV5-3 and TRBJ1-4; maybe TRBD1 (5 bases). TRBV5-3 is an ORF for which the function is uncertain. CDR3 length: 15 amino acids. The germline V and J ends were trimmed by 0 bases and 8 bases, with 14 bases remaining between them. The chain's CDR3 is CARSLVKGSREKLFF. The CDR3 nucleotides are TGTGCCAGAAGCTTGGTTAAGGGGTCAAGGGAAAAACTGTTTTTT.

The CDR3 DNA sequence: TGTGCCAGCAGCTTATGGGGCAGGGTTAACACCGGGGAGCTGTTTTTT. Translated: CASSLWGRVNTGELFF. This chain uses TRBV7-9 with TRBJ2-2, with D perhaps matching TRBD1 (5 bases). CDR1 SEHNR and CDR2 FQNEAQ come from the germline V gene (reference sequence). Trimming cost V 2 bases and J 2 bases, with 12 bases left between them. This CDR3 spans 16 amino acids.

The chain couples TRBV7-8 to TRBJ1-1; possibly TRBD1 for D (6 bases). Trimming removed 5 bases from V and 3 bases from J, with 16 bases in between. The CDR3 extends over 15 amino acids. Germline values: CDR1 SGHVS, CDR2 FQNEAQ. The CDR3 bases are TGTGCCAGCAGCCCCCGCCGAGGGACATACACTGAAGCTTTCTTT. Its translation: CASSPRRGTYTEAFF.

This clone was counted once. The chain links TRBV6-4 to TRBJ2-2; D is uncertain. V was shortened by 6 bases and J by 1 base, with 9 bases between the two germline ends. The germline CDR1 and CDR2 sequences are MRHNA and SNTAGT. CDR3 length equals 14 residues. This CDR3 is CASRERRNTGELFF. The CDR3 DNA reads as TGTGCCAGCAGGGAGAGGCGGAACACCGGGGAGCTGTTTTTT.

The chain links TRBV3-1 (or the pseudogene TRBV3-2) to TRBJ1-1; TRBD1 is a possible D gene (6 bases). Germline V lookup: CDR1 LGHDT, CDR2 YNNKEL (reference sequence). The V end lost 5 bases, the J end lost 4 bases, and 20 bases lay between the germline ends. CDR3 size: 16 residues. CDR3 bases: TGTGCCAGCAGCGGCGGCGGGGGGCATCGTGGCACTGAAGCTTTCTTT. The encoded protein is CASSGGGGHRGTEAFF.

The genes are TRBV7-9 and TRBJ1-1, with 9 nucleotides matching TRBD1. J lost 3 bases, V lost 8 bases, and 10 bases had no gene match. There are 15 residues in the CDR3. CDR1 and CDR2 from the germline V gene are SEHNR and FQNEAQ (reference sequence). The CDR3 protein is CASGRTGVRYTEAFF. CDR3 nucleotides: TGTGCCAGCGGAAGGACAGGGGTTAGGTACACTGAAGCTTTCTTT.

CDR3 protein: CASSPPGQGAYGYTF. The CDR3 DNA reads TGTGCCAGCAGCCCACCGGGACAGGGGGCCTATGGCTACACCTTC. The chain joins TRBV7-6 to TRBJ1-2; 12 nucleotides align to TRBD1. Germline CDR1 SGHVS, CDR2 FNYEAQ. Germline trimming cut 5 bases from V and 4 bases from J; bases unmatched to any gene: 5. This CDR3 is built from 15 residues.

The chain carries TRBV10-2 and TRBJ2-5, with TRBD1 matching over 7 bases. Germline V gene sequence: CDR1 WSHSY, CDR2 SAAADI. The CDR3 is 16 residues long. Losses at the gene ends were 3 bases for V and 5 bases for J; bases not matched to a gene: 12. CDR3 sequence reads: CASSDRDRDPRETQYF. In nucleotides, the CDR3 is TGCGCCAGCAGTGACCGAGACAGGGATCCCCGCGAGACCCAGTACTTC.

The rearrangement links TRBV5-6 to TRBJ2-5; unclear D gene. The CDR3 runs to 11 residues. From germline, CDR1 is SGHDT and CDR2 YYEEEE. V was cut by 4 bases and J by 3 bases, with 4 bases left in between. The CDR3 is CASSLEETQYF. DNA for the CDR3: TGTGCCAGCAGCCTCGAAGAGACCCAGTACTTC.

This chain links TRBV19 with TRBJ1-3; perhaps TRBD1 as D (5 bases). Germline V gene lookup returns CDR1 LNHDA and CDR2 SQIVND (reference sequence). The V end was cut by 2 bases, the J end by 0 bases, with 8 bases between. The CDR3 covers 15 residues. CDR3 sequence: CASSIRGPSGNTIYF. DNA for the CDR3: TGTGCCAGTAGTATAAGGGGTCCCTCTGGAAACACCATATATTTT.